The 19 T cell receptor beta chains reported below all come from one sample, sequenced in a study of blood T cells in healthy people across ages. Primed by a sample-barcoded 5' primer and a J-beta primer mix, a second PCR proceeded for about 7 to 12 cycles. TCRdb re-called the 5' RACE reads with MiXCR, one entry per CDR3 protein. The sample includes 800,000 to 950,000 distinct CDR3 sequences, almost 30% of them seen just once. The data were also submitted as part of a second study, on T cells of mothers and their children.

The specimen sequenced was blood. Receptors originate from a middle-aged woman in good health.

This clonotype was seen ten or more times. V usage is TRBV27 and J usage is TRBJ2-5, with 8 bases identical to TRBD1. The CDR3 is 16 residues long. J gave up 1 base and V 0 bases, and 4 bases lay outside the gene matches. Germline V CDR1 and CDR2: MNHEY, SMNVEV (reference sequence). The CDR3 loop reads CASSLSTGVSQETQYF. DNA of the CDR3: TGTGCCAGCAGTTTATCGACAGGGGTGAGCCAAGAGACCCAGTACTTC.

Ten or more counts support this clonotype. At one end, the junction sequence differs from germline, possibly due to a read error. This chain links TRBV7-7 with TRBJ2-5; TRBD1 matches at 7 bases. Germline CDR1 and CDR2: SSHAT and FNYEAQ (reference sequence). This CDR3 is 15 amino acids long. CDR3 loop: CASSQTGNRGETQYF. Here the CDR3 DNA reads TGTGCTAGCAGCCAGACAGGGAATCGTGGTGAGACCCAGTACTTC.

The sample holds a few counts of this clonotype. The gene calls are TRBV4-3 and TRBJ1-1; D remains unclear. V lost 0 bases, J lost 0 bases, and 5 bases lay in between. The CDR3 length is 14 residues. CDR1 and CDR2 from the germline V gene are LGHNA and YSLEER. For the CDR3, the DNA is TGCGCCAGCAGCCAAGACACCATGAACACTGAAGCTTTCTTT. This gives the protein CASSQDTMNTEAFF.

Notes on this clonotype: Sequence at one end of the junction differs from germline and may be a read error. The chain uses TRBV15 and TRBJ2-5; 12 bases line up with TRBD2. The CDR3 contains 18 residues. Looked up from germline, CDR1 is LNHNV and CDR2 is YYDKDF (reference sequence). The chain's CDR3 is CATSSRRTSGGNQEIQYF. In DNA, the CDR3 is TGTGCCACCAGCAGCCGCCGAACTAGCGGGGGGAACCAAGAGATCCAGTACTTC. Full variable domain (outside the CDR3, taken from reference TRBV15 and TRBJ2-5): DAMVIQNPRYQVTQFGKPVTLSCSQTLNHNVMYWYQQKSSQAPKLLFHYYDKDFNNEADTPDNFQSRRPNTSFCFLDIRSPGLGDTAMYLCATSSRRTSGGNQEIQYFGPGTRLLVL.

This clonotype has just a few counts. The chain is built from TRBV7-2 and TRBJ1-1, with no clear D. Trimming stripped 1 base from V and 7 bases from J, with 22 bases between. Germline CDR1 reads SGHTA; CDR2 reads FQGNSA. The CDR3 is 17 residues long. CDR3 amino acids: CASSLDIGPPAFGEAFF. CDR3 nucleotide sequence: TGTGCCAGCAGCTTAGACATCGGCCCCCCGGCGTTCGGTGAAGCTTTCTTT.

This chain links TRBV5-1 with TRBJ2-1; 9 bases agree with TRBD2. This CDR3 spans 19 amino acids. Looked up from germline, CDR1 is SGHRS and CDR2 is YFSETQ. The ends lost 5 bases at V and 3 bases at J; junction bases unmatched: 18. This chain's CDR3 is CASRLGGATGLANYNEQFF. CDR3 DNA sequence: TGCGCCAGCAGGCTGGGGGGTGCGACCGGACTAGCGAACTACAATGAGCAGTTCTTC.

This clonotype showed up many times. This chain joins TRBV27 and TRBJ1-2; a possible D gene is TRBD1 (6 bases). Germline values: CDR1 MNHEY, CDR2 SMNVEV (reference sequence). Trimming shortened V by 6 bases and J by 5 bases, and 22 bases separated the two germline ends. The CDR3 length is 16 residues. The CDR3 reads CASRGPGHLGWYGYTF. The CDR3 DNA reads as TGTGCCAGCAGGGGGCCGGGACATTTGGGTTGGTATGGCTACACCTTC.

The chain carries TRBV6-6 and TRBJ2-1, with TRBD2 matching 13 bases. CDR1 is MNHNY, CDR2 SVGAGI, per germline (reference sequence). Germline trimming cut 0 bases from V and 4 bases from J; bases unmatched to any gene: 3. The CDR3 contains 17 residues. CDR3 amino acids: CASSYSALAGGYNEQFF. Written as DNA, the CDR3 is TGTGCCAGCAGTTACTCGGCACTAGCGGGGGGGTACAATGAGCAGTTCTTC.

The CDR3: CSGSKGTGGSGGELFF. In DNA, the CDR3 is TGCAGCGGCAGCAAAGGGACAGGGGGCAGTGGCGGGGAGCTGTTTTTT. This chain joins TRBV29-1 and TRBJ2-2, with 12 positions matching TRBD1. With V trimmed by 7 bases and J by 7 bases, 13 bases remained unmatched. The CDR3 is 16 residues long. Per the germline V gene, CDR1 is SQVTM and CDR2 is ANQGSEA.

This chain connects TRBV12-3 or TRBV12-4 to TRBJ2-3, with 9 bases identical to TRBD1. J lost 5 bases, V lost 4 bases, and 13 bases had no gene match. CDR3 length: 17 amino acids. CDR3 in amino acids: CASSSPESTGGIDTQYF. CDR3 nucleotides: TGTGCCAGCAGTTCCCCTGAAAGCACAGGGGGCATAGATACGCAGTATTTT.

The V gene is TRBV7-9, the J gene TRBJ2-1; 11 positions agree with TRBD1. Germline CDR1 reads SEHNR; CDR2 reads FQNEAQ (reference sequence). Trimming cost V 6 bases and J 4 bases; bases outside gene matches: 5. This CDR3 comprises 15 residues. The CDR3 DNA follows: TGTGCCAGCAGAGGGACAGGGGGGGCGTACAATGAGCAGTTCTTC. Translated, it gives CASRGTGGAYNEQFF.

At least ten counts were recorded for this clonotype. The rearrangement joins TRBV7-2 to TRBJ2-3, with 8 bases identical to TRBD2. This CDR3 is 17 amino acids long. CDR1 is SGHTA, CDR2 FQGNSA, per germline. After removal of 5 bases from V and 5 bases from J, the junction contained 15 bases not matched to a gene. CDR3 nucleotides: TGTGCCAGCAGCCTCGCCAGGCGGGGGGATCCGAGAGATACGCAGTATTTT. This translates into CASSLARRGDPRDTQYF.

This clonotype was seen a few times. The gene calls are TRBV5-1 and TRBJ2-6; 8 bases fit TRBD1. This CDR3 is 15 amino acids long. Germline assignment: CDR1 SGHRS and CDR2 YFSETQ. With 4 bases clipped from V and 9 bases from J, the junction kept 9 bases outside the gene matches. In DNA, the CDR3 is TGCGCCAGCAGCATAGGATCGGGACAGGTCAACGTCCTGACTTTC. It is translated as CASSIGSGQVNVLTF. The full variable domain, rest sourced from reference TRBV5-1 and TRBJ2-6, is KAGVTQTPRYLIKTRGQQVTLSCSPISGHRSVSWYQQTPGQGLQFLFEYFSETQRNKGNFPGRFSGRQFSNSRSEMNVSTLELGDSALYLCASSIGSGQVNVLTFGAGSRLTVL.

The CDR3 DNA reads TGCAGTGCTAGAGGGTTAGTTTTAAGCGGGGGATGGTCCGACGAGCAGTACTTC. As protein: CSARGLVLSGGWSDEQYF. The chain recombines TRBV20-1 with TRBJ2-7; 8 bases are a match to TRBD2. V was pared by 1 base and J by 5 bases, with 19 bases of the junction left unmatched. The germline CDR1 and CDR2 sequences are DFQATT and SNEGSKA (reference sequence). The CDR3 totals 18 residues.

V is TRBV7-2 and J is TRBJ2-7; a weak D match, TRBD2 (5 bases). This CDR3 has 14 residues. In germline, CDR1 is SGHTA, CDR2 FQGNSA. Trimming stripped 2 bases from V and 4 bases from J, with 12 bases between. The CDR3 DNA reads as TGTGCCAGCAGCTTAAACGGGGTGACATACGAGCAGTACTTC. Translated: CASSLNGVTYEQYF.

This clonotype was picked up many times. The chain combines TRBV20-1 with TRBJ2-4; TRBD1 is a possible D gene (6 bases). The length of the CDR3 is 15 residues. CDR1 DFQATT and CDR2 SNEGSKA come from the germline V gene (reference sequence). V lost 6 bases to trimming and J lost 1 base, with 16 bases between them. The CDR3: CSAFRGQGAKNIQYF. DNA of the CDR3: TGCAGTGCCTTCCGAGGTCAGGGGGCCAAAAACATTCAGTACTTC.

In this sample, this clonotype turned up a few times. The V and J genes are TRBV2 and TRBJ2-3, with D perhaps matching TRBD2 (5 bases). The V and J ends lost 5 bases and 2 bases respectively, with 20 bases between them. The CDR3 consists of 17 residues. Germline V gene data show CDR1 as SNHLY and CDR2 as FYNNEI. The CDR3 nucleotides are TGTGCCAGCAGTCCACCTTGGAGGACGATTGACACAGATACGCAGTATTTT. It encodes CASSPPWRTIDTDTQYF. The whole variable domain, filled in from reference TRBV2 and TRBJ2-3, reads EPEVTQTPSHQVTQMGQEVILRCVPISNHLYFYWYRQILGQKVEFLVSFYNNEISEKSEIFDDQFSVERPDGSNFTLKIRSTKLEDSAMYFCASSPPWRTIDTDTQYFGPGTRLTVL.

Many counts were recorded for this clonotype. V gene TRBV7-9 combines with J gene TRBJ2-4, with a tentative D call TRBD2 (6 bases). CDR1 is SEHNR and CDR2 is FQNEAQ in the germline V gene (reference sequence). This CDR3 contains 14 residues. Trimming removed 5 bases from V and 0 bases from J, with 8 bases in between. CDR3 region: CASSQGLAKNIQYF. Written as DNA, the CDR3 is TGTGCCAGCAGCCAGGGACTAGCCAAAAACATTCAGTACTTC.

This clonotype was observed a handful of times. This could be a read error, since a much larger clone is one nucleotide away. The chain joins TRBV29-1 to TRBJ2-1; D possibly corresponds to TRBD2 (7 bases). The germline CDR1 and CDR2 sequences are SQVTM and ANQGSEA. This CDR3 has 13 residues. CDR3 DNA sequence: TGCAGCGGCAGAGGGGGGGCCATAAATGGGCAGTTCTTC. This sequence encodes CSGRGGAINGQFF.